The 27 T cell receptor beta chains in this list originate from one sample, sequenced in a study of beta chain features in type 1 diabetes. Their cognate antigens are unknown. Every bit of the isolated RNA underwent reverse transcription, so sequencing read expressed TCRB transcripts. Assay: immunoSEQ multiplex PCR; the TCRdb copy retains only in-frame clones and omits some. Of about 260,000 clones listed, around 21% are singletons. Study-level points and caveats: When Type 1 diabetes patients were examined, their TCRB CDR3s proved moderately but significantly shorter in all four CD4+ subsets.

Input material: naive CD4+ T cells from blood. These receptors were collected from a woman aged 40 to 50 with type 1 diabetes.

The V gene is TRBV7-9, the J gene TRBJ2-5; TRBD2 agrees at 11 bases. The end of the DNA is better explained by TRBJ2-7, so the J call may be wrong. CDR3 size: 18 residues. Per germline, CDR1 SEHNR and CDR2 FQNEAQ (reference sequence). For the CDR3, the DNA is TGTGCCAGCAGCTTAGCGATGACTAGCGGGACTCGGATCTACGAGCAGTACTTC. This encodes CASSLAMTSGTRIYEQYF.

V and J are TRBV27 and TRBJ2-2; unclear D gene. Looked up from germline, CDR1 is MNHEY and CDR2 is SMNVEV (reference sequence). Trimming left V 2 bases short and J 2 bases short, with 6 bases between. The length of the CDR3 is 14 residues. The CDR3 DNA follows: TGTGCCAGCAGTTTAACCCTAAACACCGGGGAGCTGTTTTTT. Its protein is CASSLTLNTGELFF.

The sample holds a few counts of this clone. This same CDR3 is encoded by further DNA sequences in the sample. CDR3 bases: TGCAGTGCTACCGGGAACACTGAAGCTTTCTTT. Protein: CSATGNTEAFF. The gene calls are TRBV20-1 and TRBJ1-1; D gene ambiguous. Germline V CDR1 and CDR2: DFQATT, SNEGSKA (reference sequence). Trimming removed 4 bases from V and 1 base from J, with 4 bases in between. CDR3 length equals 11 residues.

This clone was found a few times. The chain joins TRBV19 to TRBJ2-7; a weak D match, TRBD2 (5 bases). CDR1 LNHDA and CDR2 SQIVND come from the germline V gene (reference sequence). This CDR3 region has 12 residues. V lost 3 bases and J 4 bases, leaving 7 bases between the germline ends. The DNA of the CDR3 is TGTGCCAGTAGTATTCGGGGTTACGAGCAGTACTTC. Protein: CASSIRGYEQYF.

The rearrangement uses TRBV28 and TRBJ1-1; TRBD1 agrees at 9 bases. The CDR3 loop spans 15 amino acids. Germline assignment: CDR1 MDHEN and CDR2 SYDVKM. J was trimmed by 4 bases and V by 4 bases; bases with no gene match: 7. CDR3 loop: CASSSQGAGGTEAFF. In DNA, the CDR3 is TGTGCCAGCAGTTCACAGGGGGCGGGGGGCACTGAAGCTTTCTTT. The full variable domain, completed using reference TRBV28 and TRBJ1-1, is DVKVTQSSRYLVKRTGEKVFLECVQDMDHENMFWYRQDPGLGLRLIYFSYDVKMKEKGDIPEGYSVSREKKERFSLILESASTNQTSMYLCASSSQGAGGTEAFFGQGTRLTVV.

This clone was recorded a few times. This rearrangement joins TRBV4-3 to TRBJ2-1, with 12 nucleotides matching TRBD2. V shed 3 bases and J 3 bases; nucleotides not matched to a gene: 12. Germline V CDR1 and CDR2: LGHNA, YSLEER. The CDR3 has 19 residues. The CDR3 loop reads CASSQILAGGPTVYNEQFF. The CDR3 coding sequence is TGCGCCAGCAGCCAGATACTAGCGGGAGGCCCAACGGTCTACAATGAGCAGTTCTTC.

The chain combines TRBV29-1 with TRBJ2-7, with D tentatively TRBD2 (6 bases). The V end was cut by 4 bases, the J end by 5 bases, with 27 bases between. The CDR3 covers 17 residues. Germline CDR1 reads SQVTM; CDR2 reads ANQGSEA. This CDR3 reads CSVGGGTISGGVDEQYF. The CDR3 DNA sequence: TGCAGCGTTGGGGGCGGTACTATTAGCGGAGGAGTTGACGAGCAGTACTTC.

This clone was counted a few times. The rearrangement uses TRBV7-2 and TRBJ2-1; a weak D match, TRBD2 (5 bases). In germline, CDR1 is SGHTA, CDR2 FQGNSA. V dropped 2 bases and J dropped 9 bases, with 14 bases sitting between them. CDR3 length: 14 amino acids. This chain's CDR3 is CASSLTQNEGEQFF. The CDR3 coding sequence is TGTGCCAGCAGCTTAACACAGAATGAGGGTGAGCAGTTCTTC.

This clone was recorded a few times. The chain combines TRBV9 with TRBJ2-1; 7 bases are a match to TRBD1. Looked up from germline, CDR1 is SGDLS and CDR2 is YYNGEE. The J segment lost 8 bases and the V segment lost 4 bases, leaving 18 bases of the junction unmatched. The CDR3 covers 17 residues. CDR3 sequence (DNA): TGTGCCAGCAGCCACCCGACAGGGCAGGTAGTGGATGATGAGCAGTTCTTC. Protein sequence: CASSHPTGQVVDDEQFF.

This rearrangement joins TRBV28 to TRBJ2-4, with TRBD1 matching 7 bases. The V segment lost 7 bases and the J segment 1 base; nucleotides outside the gene matches: 1. CDR3 length equals 13 residues. Germline V gene lookup returns CDR1 MDHEN and CDR2 SYDVKM. The CDR3 coding sequence is TGTGCCAGCAAAGGGGGCGCCAAAAACATTCAGTACTTC. Its protein product is CASKGGAKNIQYF.

The rearrangement links TRBV7-9 to TRBJ2-1; 7 positions agree with TRBD2. This CDR3 has 16 amino acids. With 0 bases clipped from V and 4 bases from J, the junction kept 6 bases outside the gene matches. Germline CDR1 reads SEHNR; CDR2 reads FQNEAQ (reference sequence). The CDR3 DNA reads as TGTGCCAGCAGCTTAGCGGGAGGGCCCGGTTACAATGAGCAGTTCTTC. Translated, it gives CASSLAGGPGYNEQFF.

The gene calls are TRBV28 and TRBJ1-1, with 8 nucleotides matching TRBD1. V was clipped by 5 bases and J by 2 bases; unmatched bases: 13. In germline, CDR1 is MDHEN, CDR2 SYDVKM. The CDR3 length is 17 residues. The CDR3 here is CASSPPTGAIPNTEAFF. CDR3 nucleotide sequence: TGTGCCAGCAGTCCCCCGACAGGGGCGATACCTAACACTGAAGCTTTCTTT.

V usage is TRBV4-2 and J usage is TRBJ2-7, with a weak D call TRBD2 (5 bases). This CDR3 has 14 amino acids. Germline V CDR1 and CDR2: LGHNA, YNFKEQ. The V gene lost 4 bases and the J gene lost 6 bases, with 16 bases spanning the gap. For the CDR3, the DNA is TGTGCCAGCAGCCGAGTTCGGGGTTTTAGCGAGCAGTACTTC. It codes for CASSRVRGFSEQYF.

V and J are TRBV7-2 and TRBJ1-2; 8 nucleotides line up with TRBD1. CDR1 and CDR2 (germline): SGHTA, FQGNSA. J gave up 6 bases and V 5 bases, and 5 bases lay outside the gene matches. This CDR3 region has 13 residues. The CDR3 spells CASSPRTGHGYTF. The CDR3 bases are TGTGCCAGCAGCCCCCGGACAGGGCATGGCTACACCTTC.

This clone was seen a few times. V gene TRBV2 combines with J gene TRBJ2-7; TRBD2 agrees at 10 bases. CDR1 SNHLY and CDR2 FYNNEI come from the germline V gene. There are 14 residues in the CDR3. The trim removed 5 bases at V and 4 bases at J, leaving 5 bases unmatched. The CDR3 DNA sequence: TGTGCCAGCAGTACTAGCGGGGTAGGTTACGAGCAGTACTTC. The encoded protein is CASSTSGVGYEQYF.

The genes are TRBV18 and TRBJ1-4; unclear D gene. V was shortened by 8 bases and J by 8 bases, with 9 bases between the two germline ends. The germline V gene has CDR1 KGHSH and CDR2 LQKENI. The CDR3 extends over 11 amino acids. CDR3 DNA sequence: TGTGCCAGCCTTACGGGGGAAAAACTGTTTTTT. The encoded protein is CASLTGEKLFF. Complete variable domain (other parts from reference TRBV18 and TRBJ1-4): NAGVMQNPRHLVRRRGQEARLRCSPMKGHSHVYWYRQLPEEGLKFMVYLQKENIIDESGMPKERFSAEFPKEGPSILRIQQVVRGDSAAYFCASLTGEKLFFGSGTQLSVL.

This clone has just a few counts. The chain combines TRBV29-1 with TRBJ2-3; possible D gene TRBD2, 6 bases. CDR1 is SQVTM, CDR2 ANQGSEA, per germline. CDR3 length: 13 residues. The V gene lost 4 bases and the J gene lost 10 bases, with 18 bases spanning the gap. The CDR3 DNA sequence: TGCAGCGTTGGTCCGCGGGGCCTGGTGTCGCAGTATTTT. Protein: CSVGPRGLVSQYF.

This chain connects TRBV2 to TRBJ2-4, with a tentative D call TRBD2 (5 bases). Germline CDR1 reads SNHLY; CDR2 reads FYNNEI. Trimming pared 4 bases from V and 2 bases from J, leaving 15 bases between. This CDR3 is built from 16 residues. The DNA for the CDR3 is TGTGCCAGCAGTGGGTACAGAGGGTTGACCAAAAACATTCAGTACTTC. Protein: CASSGYRGLTKNIQYF.

In its sample, this clone was seen a few times. This chain uses TRBV18 with TRBJ1-1; no clear D gene. CDR1 KGHSH and CDR2 LQKENI come from the germline V gene. V was shortened by 5 bases and J by 0 bases, with 10 bases between the two germline ends. CDR3 size: 14 residues. CDR3 sequence reads: CASSSAGLNTEAFF. CDR3 DNA sequence: TGTGCCAGCTCATCGGCCGGGTTGAACACTGAAGCTTTCTTT. The variable domain in full, with the rest retrieved from reference TRBV18 and TRBJ1-1, is NAGVMQNPRHLVRRRGQEARLRCSPMKGHSHVYWYRQLPEEGLKFMVYLQKENIIDESGMPKERFSAEFPKEGPSILRIQQVVRGDSAAYFCASSSAGLNTEAFFGQGTRLTVV.

This clone was picked up a small number of times. The chain joins TRBV27 to TRBJ1-4; 12 bases line up with TRBD1. The CDR3 is made up of 14 amino acids. The V gene's germline CDR1 is MNHEY and CDR2 SMNVEV (reference sequence). The V and J ends lost 6 bases and 8 bases, in that order; junction bases with no gene match: 4. This CDR3 is CASSGTGGREKLFF. For the CDR3, the DNA is TGTGCCAGCAGCGGGACAGGGGGCCGGGAAAAACTGTTTTTT.

Only a few counts were recorded for this clone. This chain connects TRBV30 to TRBJ2-7; 7 nucleotides line up with TRBD1. Per the germline V gene, CDR1 is GTSNPN and CDR2 is SVGIG (reference sequence). The CDR3 has 14 amino acids. With V trimmed by 0 bases and J by 9 bases, 11 bases remained unmatched. CDR3 sequence (DNA): TGTGCCTGGAGTGTAGGGGGCGACGATACGTGGCAGTACTTC. Translated, it gives CAWSVGGDDTWQYF.

This clone was observed a few times. In DNA form, the CDR3 reads TGTGCCAGCAGCGTAGGGGGATCTAACTATGGCTACACCTTC. This encodes CASSVGGSNYGYTF. This chain connects TRBV5-6 to TRBJ1-2, with TRBD1 as a possible D gene (6 bases). This CDR3 has 14 residues. Germline V CDR1 and CDR2: SGHDT, YYEEEE. Trimming took 4 bases from V and 0 from J, leaving 10 bases between them.

This clone has just a few counts. The V and J genes are TRBV27 and TRBJ2-5; TRBD2 is a possible D gene (5 bases). This CDR3 spans 15 amino acids. Trimming left V 5 bases short and J 1 base short, with 14 bases between. Germline CDR1 and CDR2: MNHEY and SMNVEV (reference sequence). The DNA for the CDR3 is TGTGCCAGCAGTCGAGGGTGGGATTTCCAAGAGACCCAGTACTTC. Residues: CASSRGWDFQETQYF.

This clone was seen a few times. The chain links TRBV30 to TRBJ2-3; D might be TRBD1 (5 bases). The V gene's germline CDR1 is GTSNPN and CDR2 SVGIG (reference sequence). The V end lost 7 bases, the J end lost 0 bases, and 11 bases lay between the germline ends. The CDR3 loop spans 13 amino acids. CDR3 sequence: CAYDSTSTDTQYF. The CDR3 coding sequence is TGTGCCTACGACAGTACTAGCACAGATACGCAGTATTTT.

This chain uses TRBV14 with TRBJ1-3; D is uncertain. The CDR3 spans 14 residues. In germline, CDR1 is SGHDN, CDR2 FVKESK. The V gene lost 2 bases and the J gene lost 0 bases, with 5 bases spanning the gap. CDR3 protein: CASSQSFSGNTIYF. The CDR3, as DNA: TGTGCCAGCAGCCAAAGCTTCTCTGGAAACACCATATATTTT.

The rearrangement links TRBV5-1 to TRBJ2-5; D may be TRBD2 (5 bases). CDR3 length: 14 amino acids. The germline gives CDR1 SGHRS, CDR2 YFSETQ. Between the trimmed V and J ends, which lost 3 bases and 4 bases, there was a span of 13 bases. The CDR3 bases are TGCGCCAGCAGCTCCCTGGGAGTATCAGAGACCCAGTACTTC. Translated, it gives CASSSLGVSETQYF.

This clone showed up just a few times. The J gene is TRBJ2-7, the V gene TRBV4-3; TRBD1 agrees at 7 bases. The CDR3 is 16 amino acids. The germline gives CDR1 LGHNA, CDR2 YSLEER. The junction had 7 bases not matched to a gene; V was cut back by 1 base and J by 1 base. The CDR3 is CASSQGGQDPSYEQYF. The CDR3 DNA reads TGCGCCAGCAGCCAAGGTGGACAGGACCCTTCCTACGAGCAGTACTTC.